This T cell receptor (beta chain) was identified during a study of blood T cell repertoires in COVID-19. Study in general: The United States, Italy and Spain provided the acute and convalescent COVID-19 samples.

V was cut by 1 base and J by 9 bases, with 4 bases left in between. CDR1 LNHDA and CDR2 SQIVND come from the germline V gene (reference sequence). The CDR3 length is 12 residues. Assay used: immunoSEQ multiplex PCR; TCRdb lists only in-frame clones, some missing. The sample carries roughly 170,000 clones, approximately 87% recorded once. In its sample, this clone was seen once. This receptor was identified in a man between 65 and 85 years old with active or convalescent COVID-19. Sequencing was done on a sample of peripheral blood. This chain uses TRBV19 with TRBJ1-6, with D unresolved. CDR3: CASSIGGSPLHF. In DNA, the CDR3 is TGTGCCAGTAGTATAGGCGGTTCACCCCTCCACTTT.